This T cell receptor (beta chain) was profiled in a study of cytomegalovirus exposure and HLA in healthy donors. This clone has at least ten counts. Clones were read by immunoSEQ multiplex PCR, and TCRdb kept only the in-frame ones, dropping some. The sample shows 150,000 to 200,000 clones, roughly 96% of them seen only once. The donors were part of the roughly 130-subject validation cohort, which stood apart from the approximately 640-subject first cohort. Germline-derived CDR1 and CDR2 are MNHEY and SVGAGI. This CDR3 is 16 amino acids long. The V gene end was trimmed by 0 bases and the J gene end by 2 bases; junction bases not matched to a gene: 3.

The chain recombines TRBV6-5 with TRBJ1-4; 7 positions match TRBD1. This sequence was found in a young woman in good health and CMV-seronegative. Sequenced: PBMCs. The CDR3 bases are TGTGCCAGCAGTTACTCGGGCAGGGGGACTAATGAAAAACTGTTTTTT. It encodes CASSYSGRGTNEKLFF.